Below, 3 T cell receptor beta chains from the same sample are listed, as sequenced in a study of blood T cell repertoires in COVID-19. Assay used: immunoSEQ multiplex PCR; TCRdb lists only in-frame clones, some missing. The table records about 230,000 clones, around four fifths of them present only once. The sequenced sample was peripheral blood. All receptors come from a man aged 35 to 55 with active or convalescent COVID-19.

This clone appeared once. The rearrangement links TRBV25-1 to TRBJ2-3; 7 bases line up with TRBD2. V lost 4 bases and J lost 0; bases outside the gene matches: 4. Germline-derived CDR1 and CDR2 are MGHDK and SYGVNS. The CDR3 extends over 15 amino acids. The CDR3 sequence: CASSAIAGSTDTQYF. Here the CDR3 DNA reads TGTGCCAGCAGTGCGATAGCGGGTAGCACAGATACGCAGTATTTT.

The chain joins TRBV18 to TRBJ2-6; D ambiguous. The germline V gene has CDR1 KGHSH and CDR2 LQKENI. With 6 bases removed from V and 0 bases from J, the gap between germline ends came to 12 bases. This CDR3 region has 16 residues. CDR3 amino acids: CASSPFAASGANVLTF. The CDR3 coding sequence is TGTGCCAGCTCCCCATTTGCGGCCTCTGGGGCCAACGTCCTGACTTTC.

This rearrangement joins TRBV28 to TRBJ2-7, with a tentative D call TRBD2 (6 bases). This CDR3 is built from 19 residues. Trimming stripped 1 base from V and 4 bases from J, with 26 bases between. Per germline, CDR1 MDHEN and CDR2 SYDVKM. CDR3 DNA sequence: TGTGCCAGCAGTTTATTTCGGGGGTCGTTTATTCGGCAAGAATACGAGCAGTACTTC. Translation gives CASSLFRGSFIRQEYEQYF.